This T cell receptor (beta chain) was documented in a study of chemoradiotherapy in HPV16-positive cancers. This CDR3 region has 15 residues. V was pared by 2 bases and J by 3 bases, with 2 bases of the junction left unmatched. Germline CDR1 is MNHNS and CDR2 is SASEGT. The protocol was immunoSEQ multiplex PCR, while the TCRdb copy is restricted to in-frame clones and leaves out a portion. This table holds about 2,000 clones, about 87% found once. The rearrangement links TRBV6-1 to TRBJ2-3; 10 nucleotides line up with TRBD2. The receptor was derived from a human donor with HPV-associated anogenital cancer. Sequencing used tumor tissue, obtained from a patient who underwent chemoradiotherapy. As DNA, the CDR3 is TGTGCCAGCAGTGAACTAGCGGGAGATACAGATACGCAGTATTTT. Protein sequence: CASSELAGDTDTQYF.